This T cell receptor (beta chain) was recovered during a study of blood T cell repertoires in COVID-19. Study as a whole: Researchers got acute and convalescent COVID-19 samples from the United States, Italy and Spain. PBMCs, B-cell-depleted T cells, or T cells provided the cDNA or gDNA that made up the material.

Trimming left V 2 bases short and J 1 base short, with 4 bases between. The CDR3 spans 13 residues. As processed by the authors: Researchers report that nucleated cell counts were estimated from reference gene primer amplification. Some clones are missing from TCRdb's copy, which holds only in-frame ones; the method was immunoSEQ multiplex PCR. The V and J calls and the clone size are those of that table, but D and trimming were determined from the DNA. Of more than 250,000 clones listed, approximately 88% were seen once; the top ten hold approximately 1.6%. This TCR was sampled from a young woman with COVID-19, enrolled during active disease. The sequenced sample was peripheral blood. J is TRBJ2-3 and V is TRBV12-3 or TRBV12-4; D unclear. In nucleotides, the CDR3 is TGTGCCAGCAGTTTATATCGCACAGATACGCAGTATTTT. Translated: CASSLYRTDTQYF.